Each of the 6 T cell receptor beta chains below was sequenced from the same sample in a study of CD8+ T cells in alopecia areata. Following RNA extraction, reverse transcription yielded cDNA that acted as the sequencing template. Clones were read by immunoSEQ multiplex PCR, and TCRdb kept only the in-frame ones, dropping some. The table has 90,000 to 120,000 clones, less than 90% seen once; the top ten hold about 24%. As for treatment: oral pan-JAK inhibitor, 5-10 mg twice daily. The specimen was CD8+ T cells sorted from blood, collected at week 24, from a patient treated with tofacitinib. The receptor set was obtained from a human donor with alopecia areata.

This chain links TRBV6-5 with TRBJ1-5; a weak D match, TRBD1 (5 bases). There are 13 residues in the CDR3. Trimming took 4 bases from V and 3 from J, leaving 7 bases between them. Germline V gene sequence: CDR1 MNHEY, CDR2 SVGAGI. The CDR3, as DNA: TGTGCCAGCAGTTTAGGGACCAATCAGCCCCAGCATTTT. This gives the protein CASSLGTNQPQHF.

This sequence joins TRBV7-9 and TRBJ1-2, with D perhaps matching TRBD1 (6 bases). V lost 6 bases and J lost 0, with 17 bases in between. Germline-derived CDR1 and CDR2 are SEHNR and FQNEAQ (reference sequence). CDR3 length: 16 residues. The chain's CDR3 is CASRSPQGMANYGYTF. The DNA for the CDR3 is TGTGCCAGCAGATCCCCTCAGGGGATGGCTAACTATGGCTACACCTTC. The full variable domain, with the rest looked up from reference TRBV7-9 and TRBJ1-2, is DTGVSQNPRHKITKRGQNVTFRCDPISEHNRLYWYRQTLGQGPEFLTYFQNEAQLEKSRLLSDRFSAERPKGSFSTLEIQRTEQGDSAMYLCASRSPQGMANYGYTFGSGTRLTVV.

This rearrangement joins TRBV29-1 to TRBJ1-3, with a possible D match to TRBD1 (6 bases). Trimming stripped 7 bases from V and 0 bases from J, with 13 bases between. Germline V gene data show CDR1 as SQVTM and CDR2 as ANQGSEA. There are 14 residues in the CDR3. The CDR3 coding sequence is TGCAGCGCCGAAGGGGGGGACTCTGGAAACACCATATATTTT. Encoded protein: CSAEGGDSGNTIYF.

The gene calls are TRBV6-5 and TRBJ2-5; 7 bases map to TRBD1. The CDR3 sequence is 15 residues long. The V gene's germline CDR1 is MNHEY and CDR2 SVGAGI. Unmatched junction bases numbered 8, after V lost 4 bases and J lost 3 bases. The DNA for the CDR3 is TGTGCCAGCAGTTTTTCACAGGGGCGTAAAGAGACCCAGTACTTC. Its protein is CASSFSQGRKETQYF.

CDR3 residues: CSVLGQGNEQYF. The CDR3 nucleotides are TGCAGCGTCCTCGGACAGGGTAACGAGCAGTACTTC. V gene TRBV29-1 combines with J gene TRBJ2-7; 8 bases are a match to TRBD1. The length of the CDR3 is 12 residues. Germline trimming cut 6 bases from V and 5 bases from J; bases unmatched to any gene: 6. Per germline, CDR1 SQVTM and CDR2 ANQGSEA.

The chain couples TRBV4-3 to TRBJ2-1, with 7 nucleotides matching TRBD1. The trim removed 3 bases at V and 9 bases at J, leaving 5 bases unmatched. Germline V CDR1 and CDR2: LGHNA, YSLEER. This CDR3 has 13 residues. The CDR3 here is CASSQVTGFEQFF. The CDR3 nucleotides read TGCGCCAGCAGCCAGGTGACAGGGTTTGAGCAGTTCTTC.